Presented here are 27 T cell receptor beta chains from one specimen sequenced in a study of T cells after yellow fever vaccination. TCRdb used MiXCR to reprocess the 5' RACE reads, holding one entry per CDR3 protein. This sample has about 85,000 distinct CDR3 sequences, with less than 15% found just once. The sequencing used CD8+ T cells not binding an NS4B(214-222) dextramer, sorted from PBMCs, collected more than 20 days after the first yellow fever vaccination. Every receptor here comes from a man aged 18-30 years who received the YFV17D yellow fever vaccine.

This clonotype was seen only a few times. V and J are TRBV20-1 and TRBJ2-1; D call uncertain. This CDR3 region has 13 residues. CDR1 and CDR2 from the germline V gene are DFQATT and SNEGSKA (reference sequence). V was trimmed by 5 bases and J by 2 bases, leaving 10 bases between them. The CDR3 loop is CSASSVPYNEQFF. The CDR3 nucleotides are TGCAGTGCTTCTAGTGTCCCCTACAATGAGCAGTTCTTC.

This clonotype was detected ten times or more. The chain is built from TRBV10-2 and TRBJ2-1; no definite D call. Looked up from germline, CDR1 is WSHSY and CDR2 is SAAADI. The CDR3 consists of 12 residues. V lost 4 bases, J lost 9 bases, and 10 bases lay in between. This chain's CDR3 is CASSAGYVEQFF. The CDR3, as DNA: TGCGCCAGCAGTGCTGGTTATGTTGAGCAGTTCTTC.

The rearrangement links TRBV6-2 or TRBV6-3 to TRBJ1-1; a weak D match, TRBD1 (5 bases). The CDR3 is made up of 13 amino acids. Germline CDR1 MNHEY, CDR2 SVGEGT. The ends were cut back, 8 bases at V and 3 bases at J, with 13 bases in the middle. DNA of the CDR3: TGTGCCAGCGGGGTGGGGCCGTACACTGAAGCTTTCTTT. Translated, it gives CASGVGPYTEAFF.

A few counts support this clonotype. The V call is TRBV4-2, the J call TRBJ2-3; 7 bases map to TRBD2. The trim removed 6 bases at V and 1 base at J, leaving 4 bases unmatched. Germline V CDR1 and CDR2: LGHNA, YNFKEQ. CDR3 length: 14 residues. The CDR3 is CASRPSGGTDTQYF. In DNA, the CDR3 is TGTGCCAGCAGACCGAGCGGGGGCACAGATACGCAGTATTTT.

This clonotype was recorded a few times. This sequence joins TRBV11-2 and TRBJ2-5; D might be TRBD1 (6 bases). The CDR3 contains 13 residues. Germline CDR1 SGHAT, CDR2 FQNNGV. V lost 5 bases and J lost 4, with 11 bases in between. CDR3 coding DNA: TGTGCCAGCAGCCCAAACAGGGTAGAGACCCAGTACTTC. This gives the protein CASSPNRVETQYF.

The chain employs TRBV5-1 and TRBJ2-3; tentative D call: TRBD1 (5 bases). Trimming shortened V by 0 bases and J by 2 bases, and 13 bases separated the two germline ends. Germline V gene data show CDR1 as SGHRS and CDR2 as YFSETQ. The CDR3 runs 16 residues. CDR3 DNA sequence: TGCGCCAGCAGCTTGGCCGGCAGGGCGATCACAGATACGCAGTATTTT. It specifies CASSLAGRAITDTQYF.

As regards this clonotype: The junction departs from the called germline gene at one end, perhaps through a read error. The chain couples TRBV7-7 to TRBJ2-2, with a possible D match to TRBD1 (6 bases). The germline V gene has CDR1 SSHAT and CDR2 FNYEAQ (reference sequence). The CDR3 extends over 14 amino acids. The CDR3 sequence: CASSLGGRDGELFF. The CDR3 coding sequence is TGTGCTAGCAGCTTAGGGGGACGGGACGGGGAGCTGTTTTTT.

The CDR3: CASSVGRGSPYEQYF. CDR3 in DNA: TGTGCCAGCAGCGTCGGGCGGGGCTCTCCCTACGAGCAGTACTTC. The rearrangement links TRBV7-6 to TRBJ2-7; perhaps TRBD2 as D (6 bases). CDR3 size: 15 residues. V gave up 5 bases and J gave up 2 bases, with 16 bases separating them. Germline V lookup: CDR1 SGHVS, CDR2 FNYEAQ.

This clonotype was seen many times. V gene TRBV6-1 combines with J gene TRBJ1-5, with D perhaps matching TRBD1 (5 bases). Germline-derived CDR1 and CDR2 are MNHNS and SASEGT. The CDR3 contains 16 residues. V dropped 6 bases and J dropped 0 bases, with 15 bases sitting between them. In DNA, the CDR3 is TGTGCCAGCAGCCCCCCGGAAGGGGATAGCAATCAGCCCCAGCATTTT. Amino acid sequence: CASSPPEGDSNQPQHF.

This clonotype has just a few counts. The chain recombines TRBV15 with TRBJ1-1; D gene unclear. Trimming pared 5 bases from V and 6 bases from J, leaving 10 bases between. The CDR3 sequence is 12 residues long. Germline values: CDR1 LNHNV, CDR2 YYDKDF (reference sequence). The CDR3 spells CATSGLAAEAFF. The CDR3 nucleotides are TGTGCCACCAGCGGTCTCGCCGCTGAAGCTTTCTTT. Looking up the rest from reference TRBV15 and TRBJ1-1 gives the full variable domain: DAMVIQNPRYQVTQFGKPVTLSCSQTLNHNVMYWYQQKSSQAPKLLFHYYDKDFNNEADTPDNFQSRRPNTSFCFLDIRSPGLGDTAMYLCATSGLAAEAFFGQGTRLTVV.

The V gene is TRBV6-5, the J gene TRBJ1-2, with D possibly TRBD1 on 5 matching bases. This CDR3 has 13 residues. V lost 4 bases to trimming and J lost 6 bases, with 12 bases between them. The germline V gene encodes CDR1 MNHEY and CDR2 SVGAGI. The CDR3, as DNA: TGTGCCAGCAGTTTGACAGAGAGGAATGGCTACACCTTC. This codes for CASSLTERNGYTF.

This clonotype was found a few times. The chain combines TRBV4-3 with TRBJ2-2; D possibly matches TRBD1 or TRBD2 (7 bases each). The CDR3 is 15 residues long. Germline values: CDR1 LGHNA, CDR2 YSLEER. The V end lost 3 bases, the J end lost 8 bases, and 16 bases lay between the germline ends. DNA of the CDR3: TGCGCCAGCAGCCATATGACAGGGAGGGAAGGGGAGCTGTTTTTT. As protein: CASSHMTGREGELFF.

The rearrangement links TRBV20-1 to TRBJ2-1, with TRBD2 identical over 7 bases. CDR1 DFQATT and CDR2 SNEGSKA come from the germline V gene (reference sequence). The CDR3 length is 14 residues. V was clipped by 0 bases and J by 8 bases; unmatched bases: 7. The CDR3 here is CSARDPPSGHEQFF. Here the CDR3 DNA reads TGCAGTGCTAGAGACCCCCCTAGCGGCCATGAGCAGTTCTTC.

This chain connects TRBV7-9 to TRBJ2-1; the D call may be TRBD1 or TRBD2 (6 bases each). The V and J ends lost 7 bases and 10 bases respectively, with 14 bases between them. The CDR3 length is 12 residues. The germline CDR1 and CDR2 sequences are SEHNR and FQNEAQ (reference sequence). The CDR3 protein is CASTPYGGEQFF. The CDR3, as DNA: TGTGCCAGCACCCCCTACGGGGGCGAGCAGTTCTTC. Filled out from reference TRBV7-9 and TRBJ2-1, the complete variable domain reads DTGVSQNPRHKITKRGQNVTFRCDPISEHNRLYWYRQTLGQGPEFLTYFQNEAQLEKSRLLSDRFSAERPKGSFSTLEIQRTEQGDSAMYLCASTPYGGEQFFGPGTRLTVL.

The rearrangement links TRBV7-6 to TRBJ2-7; 11 bases agree with TRBD1. The CDR3 totals 15 residues. Looked up from germline, CDR1 is SGHVS and CDR2 is FNYEAQ. The J segment lost 0 bases and the V segment lost 3 bases, leaving 1 base of the junction unmatched. This chain's CDR3 is CASSFGTGGSYEQYF. DNA for the CDR3: TGTGCCAGCAGCTTCGGGACAGGGGGCTCCTACGAGCAGTACTTC.

This sequence joins TRBV5-1 and TRBJ2-3; D is uncertain. The CDR3 is 17 amino acids. The V end lost 4 bases, the J end lost 3 bases, and 21 bases lay between the germline ends. Per germline, CDR1 SGHRS and CDR2 YFSETQ. The DNA for the CDR3 is TGCGCCAGCAGCATACGCGAAGGACCTACTCGGACAGATACGCAGTATTTT. It yields the protein CASSIREGPTRTDTQYF.

This rearrangement joins TRBV12-3 or TRBV12-4 to TRBJ2-1; D is unclear. This CDR3 has 13 amino acids. The V end was cut by 6 bases, the J end by 3 bases, with 9 bases between. CDR3: CASRLTDYNEQFF. The CDR3 region has the DNA TGTGCCAGCAGACTTACGGACTACAATGAGCAGTTCTTC.

The CDR3 region is CASSSTRGNTIYF. For the CDR3, the DNA is TGTGCCAGCAGTTCTACGCGAGGAAACACCATATATTTT. The chain carries TRBV6-6 and TRBJ1-3; no clear D gene. In germline, CDR1 is MNHNY, CDR2 SVGAGI (reference sequence). This CDR3 contains 13 residues. V was cut by 4 bases and J by 4 bases, with 8 bases left in between.

The chain recombines TRBV12-3 or TRBV12-4 with TRBJ1-5; possible D gene TRBD1, 6 bases. V lost 2 bases and J lost 6, with 14 bases in between. The CDR3 length is 15 residues. CDR3 DNA: TGTGCCAGCAGTTTAAGTTTCGGGGGGCCTCAGCCCCAGCATTTT. This gives the protein CASSLSFGGPQPQHF.

V is TRBV6-1 and J is TRBJ2-7; weak D call: TRBD2 (6 bases). The CDR3 runs to 12 residues. The germline gives CDR1 MNHNS, CDR2 SASEGT. V dropped 11 bases and J dropped 2 bases, with 13 bases sitting between them. The CDR3 sequence is CASGETTYEQYF. CDR3 nucleotide sequence: TGTGCCTCGGGGGAAACCACCTACGAGCAGTACTTC.

The chain is built from TRBV20-1 and TRBJ1-6; no clear D gene. The CDR3 extends over 15 amino acids. Trimming took 7 bases from V and 0 from J, leaving 13 bases between them. Germline CDR1 reads DFQATT; CDR2 reads SNEGSKA (reference sequence). In DNA, the CDR3 is TGCAGTGTCAGAGGAGAACGCTCCTATAATTCACCCCTCCACTTT. Protein product: CSVRGERSYNSPLHF.

This chain links TRBV19 with TRBJ1-2; D is unresolved. The V gene's germline CDR1 is LNHDA and CDR2 SQIVND (reference sequence). This CDR3 contains 12 residues. V shed 6 bases and J shed 8 bases, with 13 bases lying between them. The CDR3 nucleotides read TGTGCCAGTAGAACCTCCCACTGGGGCTACACCTTC. It yields the protein CASRTSHWGYTF.

V is TRBV28 and J is TRBJ2-2, with D possibly TRBD2 on 5 matching bases. In germline, CDR1 is MDHEN, CDR2 SYDVKM. The CDR3 consists of 14 residues. V was clipped by 6 bases and J by 0 bases, with 8 bases between them. The CDR3 DNA is TGTGCCAGCAGGGAGGTCCCGAACACCGGGGAGCTGTTTTTT. It specifies CASREVPNTGELFF.

The V gene is TRBV7-8, the J gene TRBJ2-1, with D possibly called TRBD1 or TRBD2 (6 bases each). CDR3 length: 17 residues. Trimming removed 5 bases from V and 1 base from J, with 18 bases in between. CDR1 is SGHVS, CDR2 FQNEAQ, per germline. As DNA, the CDR3 is TGTGCCAGCAGCCGACACAGTGGGGGGCCTTCCTACAATGAGCAGTTCTTC. Amino acids: CASSRHSGGPSYNEQFF.

The chain couples TRBV7-2 to TRBJ2-5, with TRBD2 matching over 8 bases. The germline gives CDR1 SGHTA, CDR2 FQGNSA. Trimming cost V 5 bases and J 0 bases; bases outside gene matches: 8. The CDR3 totals 16 residues. CDR3 protein: CASSLLTSVYQETQYF. In DNA form, the CDR3 reads TGTGCCAGCAGCCTCTTGACTAGCGTGTACCAAGAGACCCAGTACTTC.

This clonotype was seen more than once but under ten times. The chain recombines TRBV7-9 with TRBJ1-1; D gene unclear. The germline gives CDR1 SEHNR, CDR2 FQNEAQ (reference sequence). Trimming removed 2 bases from V and 11 bases from J, with 21 bases in between. The CDR3 spans 15 residues. The CDR3 sequence: CASSLTEALGRRAFF. The DNA of the CDR3 is TGTGCCAGCAGCTTAACGGAAGCCCTGGGTCGGAGGGCTTTCTTT.

The table lists this clonotype with a few counts. The V call is TRBV7-9, the J call TRBJ2-1, with 7 bases that match TRBD1. Germline CDR1 reads SEHNR; CDR2 reads FQNEAQ (reference sequence). The ends lost 1 base at V and 3 bases at J; junction bases unmatched: 3. The CDR3 covers 15 residues. The CDR3 reads CASSLGPGGYNEQFF. CDR3 nucleotides: TGTGCCAGCAGCTTAGGGCCAGGGGGCTACAATGAGCAGTTCTTC.